The rows below give T cell receptor beta chains drawn from one sample of a study of T cells after yellow fever vaccination. TCRdb processed the 5' RACE reads anew with MiXCR; each CDR3 protein has one entry. The table records some 390,000 distinct CDR3 sequences, 18% of them present only once. Here the sequenced sample was PBMCs, taken before the yellow fever booster vaccination. These receptor sequences come from a man between 18 and 29 years old who received the YFV17D yellow fever vaccine. CDR3s include the opening cysteine and the closing phenylalanine or tryptophan. Each record gives: CDR3 length, D gene, clone size, J gene, V gene, CDR3 protein, CDR3 DNA. D genes are given only for firm matches. Clone size is shown for a subset of rows, as once, few, many or a class of expanded clone.

length: 16
D: TRBD2
size: NA
J: TRBJ2-1
V: TRBV7-2
CDR3: CASSLAVPGLYNEQFF
DNA: TGTGCCAGCAGCTTAGCGGTCCCGGGACTATACAATGAGCAGTTCTTC

length: 15
D: NA
size: few
J: TRBJ1-5
V: TRBV7-2
CDR3: CASSLQGGSNQPQHF
DNA: TGTGCCAGCAGCTTACAGGGTGGTAGCAATCAGCCCCAGCATTTT

length: 15
D: NA
size: many
J: TRBJ2-5
V: TRBV6-6
CDR3: CASTQLPRGGETQYF
DNA: TGTGCCAGCACTCAGCTCCCTAGGGGGGGGGAGACCCAGTACTTC

length: 15
D: NA
size: few
J: TRBJ1-5
V: TRBV3-1
CDR3: CASSQDGYSNQPQHF
DNA: TGTGCCAGCAGCCAGGACGGTTATAGCAATCAGCCCCAGCATTTT

length: 14
D: NA
size: NA
J: TRBJ1-6
V: TRBV6-5
CDR3: CASSYGGNNSPLHF
DNA: TGTGCCAGCAGTTACGGGGGGAATAATTCACCCCTCCACTTT

length: 14
D: NA
size: NA
J: TRBJ2-6
V: TRBV28
CDR3: CASRGVSGANVLTF
DNA: TGTGCCAGCAGGGGGGTCTCTGGGGCCAACGTCCTGACTTTC

length: 16
D: TRBD2
size: few
J: TRBJ2-3
V: TRBV5-1
CDR3: CASSSSVAGSTDTQYF
DNA: TGCGCCAGCAGCTCCTCCGTAGCGGGGAGCACAGATACGCAGTATTTT

length: 17
D: NA
size: few
J: TRBJ1-2
V: TRBV7-9
CDR3: CASSLASEGRANYGYTF
DNA: TGTGCCAGCAGCTTAGCGTCGGAGGGAAGAGCTAACTATGGCTACACCTTC

length: 17
D: NA
size: many
J: TRBJ2-1
V: TRBV5-4
CDR3: CASSLWTPGVGYNEQFF
DNA: TGTGCCAGCAGCCTTTGGACACCCGGAGTTGGGTACAATGAGCAGTTCTTC

length: 18
D: NA
size: few
J: TRBJ1-1
V: TRBV11-2
CDR3: CASSSPRGGGSMNTEAFF
DNA: TGTGCCAGCAGCTCACCAAGGGGGGGAGGTAGCATGAACACTGAAGCTTTCTTT

length: 13
D: TRBD2
size: NA
J: TRBJ2-3
V: TRBV11-2
CDR3: CASRAGGRDTQYF
DNA: TGTGCCAGCAGAGCGGGGGGGCGGGATACGCAGTATTTT

length: 13
D: NA
size: once
J: TRBJ2-3
V: TRBV4-2
CDR3: CASSSPEEFTQYF
DNA: TGTGCCAGCAGCTCTCCTGAGGAATTTACGCAGTATTTT

length: 16
D: NA
size: few
J: TRBJ1-3
V: TRBV5-6
CDR3: CASSSSIDLRGDTIYF
DNA: TGTGCCAGCAGTTCTTCCATCGACCTGAGGGGCGACACCATATATTTT

length: 11
D: NA
size: NA
J: TRBJ2-5
V: TRBV28
CDR3: CASTGRETQYF
DNA: TGTGCCAGCACTGGGCGCGAGACCCAGTACTTC

length: 15
D: TRBD1
size: NA
J: TRBJ2-7
V: TRBV7-2
CDR3: CASRGTDRGLGEQYF
DNA: TGTGCCAGCAGAGGGACGGACAGGGGGCTCGGCGAGCAGTACTTC

length: 15
D: TRBD2
size: many
J: TRBJ2-2
V: TRBV5-1
CDR3: CASSLGLAVTGELFF
DNA: TGCGCCAGCAGCTTGGGACTAGCGGTCACCGGGGAGCTGTTTTTT

length: 14
D: NA
size: few
J: TRBJ1-1
V: TRBV4-3
CDR3: CASSRPGRSTEAFF
DNA: TGCGCCAGCAGCCGACCAGGGAGAAGCACTGAAGCTTTCTTT

length: 14
D: NA
size: once
J: TRBJ1-2
V: TRBV7-2
CDR3: CASSLATALGGYTF
DNA: TGTGCCAGCAGCTTAGCTACTGCCTTAGGTGGCTACACCTTC

length: 14
D: NA
size: few
J: TRBJ1-2
V: TRBV7-2
CDR3: CASSLAQGIYGYTF
DNA: TGTGCCAGCAGCTTAGCCCAGGGGATCTATGGCTACACCTTC

length: 12
D: NA
size: NA
J: TRBJ2-7
V: TRBV6-5
CDR3: CASSPTLYEQYF
DNA: TGTGCCAGCAGCCCAACCTTGTACGAGCAGTACTTC

length: 15
D: TRBD2
size: NA
J: TRBJ2-1
V: TRBV15
CDR3: CATTTGRGGWNEQFF
DNA: TGTGCCACCACCACGGGACGGGGGGGCTGGAATGAGCAGTTCTTC

length: 15
D: NA
size: NA
J: TRBJ1-5
V: TRBV28
CDR3: CASSLRQGFHQPQHF
DNA: TGTGCCAGCAGTTTAAGGCAGGGCTTCCATCAGCCCCAGCATTTT

length: 17
D: NA
size: NA
J: TRBJ2-3
V: TRBV9
CDR3: CASSDGTPNGGTDTQYF
DNA: TGTGCCAGCAGCGACGGGACGCCGAACGGGGGCACAGATACGCAGTATTTT

length: 15
D: TRBD1
size: NA
J: TRBJ2-3
V: TRBV24-1
CDR3: CATSDLGQGRDTQYF
DNA: TGTGCCACCAGTGATTTAGGACAGGGTAGAGATACGCAGTATTTT

length: 13
D: NA
size: few
J: TRBJ1-1
V: TRBV11-2
CDR3: CASSLDPLSEAFF
DNA: TGTGCCAGCAGCTTAGATCCCCTAAGTGAAGCTTTCTTT

length: 14
D: NA
size: NA
J: TRBJ2-6
V: TRBV7-9
CDR3: CASSLGPGANVLTF
DNA: TGTGCCAGCAGCTTGGGGCCTGGGGCCAACGTCCTGACTTTC

length: 14
D: NA
size: NA
J: TRBJ2-7
V: TRBV5-4
CDR3: CASSLLGGRPEQYF
DNA: TGTGCCAGCAGCTTGTTAGGGGGGCGGCCCGAGCAGTACTTC

length: 14
D: TRBD1
size: NA
J: TRBJ1-1
V: TRBV29-1
CDR3: CSVTQGATNTEAFF
DNA: TGCAGCGTAACCCAGGGGGCCACGAACACTGAAGCTTTCTTT

length: 15
D: NA
size: NA
J: TRBJ1-1
V: TRBV5-1
CDR3: CASSSDGTRATEAFF
DNA: TGCGCCAGCAGCTCCGACGGAACTCGGGCCACTGAAGCTTTCTTT

length: 12
D: NA
size: few
J: TRBJ2-5
V: TRBV29-1
CDR3: CSVEDSEETQYF
DNA: TGCAGCGTTGAAGACTCGGAAGAGACCCAGTACTTC

length: 15
D: TRBD1
size: NA
J: TRBJ2-3
V: TRBV29-1
CDR3: CSVDEGTGRTDTQYF
DNA: TGCAGCGTCGACGAAGGGACAGGGAGGACAGATACGCAGTATTTT

length: 15
D: NA
size: NA
J: TRBJ1-2
V: TRBV10-2
CDR3: CASGEVTQVNYGYTF
DNA: TGCGCCAGCGGGGAGGTTACGCAGGTGAACTATGGCTACACCTTC

length: 10
D: NA
size: few
J: TRBJ2-1
V: TRBV20-1
CDR3: CSASMTEQFF
DNA: TGCAGTGCTAGTATGACTGAGCAGTTCTTC

length: 16
D: NA
size: NA
J: TRBJ1-6
V: TRBV5-1
CDR3: CASSLGTGGPNSPLHF
DNA: TGCGCCAGCAGCTTGGGGACGGGTGGACCTAATTCACCCCTCCACTTT

length: 16
D: TRBD1
size: few
J: TRBJ2-1
V: TRBV6-2/TRBV6-3
CDR3: CASSARDRRSYNEQFF
DNA: TGTGCCAGCAGTGCCCGGGACAGACGCTCCTACAATGAGCAGTTCTTC

length: 13
D: NA
size: NA
J: TRBJ1-1
V: TRBV5-1
CDR3: CASSLDIGTEAFF
DNA: TGCGCCAGCAGCTTGGACATCGGGACTGAAGCTTTCTTT

length: 13
D: NA
size: NA
J: TRBJ2-5
V: TRBV29-1
CDR3: CSVGRGYIETQYF
DNA: TGCAGCGTTGGGAGGGGCTATATAGAGACCCAGTACTTC

length: 15
D: NA
size: NA
J: TRBJ2-5
V: TRBV3-1
CDR3: CASSQDAGFLKTQYF
DNA: TGTGCCAGCAGCCAAGATGCGGGGTTCTTGAAGACCCAGTACTTC

length: 13
D: NA
size: many
J: TRBJ2-5
V: TRBV10-2
CDR3: CASRVTGGETQYF
DNA: TGCGCCAGCAGGGTTACAGGAGGGGAGACCCAGTACTTC

length: 14
D: NA
size: once
J: TRBJ2-3
V: TRBV20-1
CDR3: CSARDGGLSDTQYF
DNA: TGCAGTGCTAGAGACGGGGGTCTGTCCGATACGCAGTATTTT

length: 12
D: NA
size: NA
J: TRBJ1-1
V: TRBV20-1
CDR3: CSARVWGTEAFF
DNA: TGCAGTGCTAGAGTGTGGGGGACTGAAGCTTTCTTT

length: 15
D: NA
size: many
J: TRBJ2-1
V: TRBV5-1
CDR3: CASSLEVLTANEQFF
DNA: TGCGCCAGCAGCTTGGAGGTATTGACGGCCAATGAGCAGTTCTTC

length: 15
D: NA
size: few
J: TRBJ1-5
V: TRBV5-1
CDR3: CASSWQGTANQPQHF
DNA: TGCGCCAGCAGCTGGCAGGGGACCGCGAATCAGCCCCAGCATTTT

length: 14
D: NA
size: few
J: TRBJ2-2
V: TRBV15
CDR3: CATSRVSNTGELFF
DNA: TGTGCCACCAGCAGAGTTTCGAACACCGGGGAGCTGTTTTTT

length: 14
D: TRBD1
size: few
J: TRBJ1-2
V: TRBV5-5
CDR3: CASSPTGVNYGYTF
DNA: TGTGCCAGCAGTCCGACAGGGGTGAACTATGGCTACACCTTC

length: 13
D: NA
size: few
J: TRBJ1-1
V: TRBV4-2
CDR3: CASSQDRRTPAFF
DNA: TGTGCCAGCAGCCAAGATCGGCGGACACCAGCTTTCTTT

length: 14
D: TRBD2
size: NA
J: TRBJ2-3
V: TRBV7-2
CDR3: CASSLGLAGASQYF
DNA: TGTGCCAGCAGCTTGGGACTAGCGGGGGCCTCGCAGTATTTT

length: 19
D: NA
size: few
J: TRBJ2-4
V: TRBV5-5
CDR3: CASSLRSTGPEIAKNIQYF
DNA: TGTGCCAGCAGCTTGAGGTCTACAGGGCCTGAGATAGCCAAAAACATTCAGTACTTC

length: 15
D: NA
size: NA
J: TRBJ2-3
V: TRBV20-1
CDR3: CSASRDFFSTDTQYF
DNA: TGCAGTGCTAGTAGGGACTTCTTTAGCACAGATACGCAGTATTTT

length: 13
D: NA
size: many
J: TRBJ1-2
V: TRBV18
CDR3: CASSLQGDYGYTF
DNA: TGCGCCAGCAGCTTGCAGGGTGACTATGGCTACACCTTC

length: 13
D: NA
size: few
J: TRBJ2-5
V: TRBV14
CDR3: CASSAGTQETQYF
DNA: TGTGCCTCATCAGCGGGGACACAAGAGACCCAGTACTTC

length: 16
D: NA
size: once
J: TRBJ2-2
V: TRBV24-1
CDR3: CATSDPGGAGTGELFF
DNA: TGTGCCACCAGTGACCCCGGAGGGGCGGGCACCGGGGAGCTGTTTTTT

length: 17
D: NA
size: NA
J: TRBJ1-1
V: TRBV4-1
CDR3: CASSQDPWGKRNTEAFF
DNA: TGCGCCAGCAGCCAAGATCCGTGGGGTAAGAGGAACACTGAAGCTTTCTTT

length: 16
D: NA
size: few
J: TRBJ1-6
V: TRBV7-8
CDR3: CASSLLPRAGNSPLHF
DNA: TGTGCCAGCAGCCTCCTCCCGAGGGCGGGAAATTCACCCCTCCACTTT

length: 14
D: NA
size: NA
J: TRBJ2-1
V: TRBV7-2
CDR3: CASSLGRFYNEQFF
DNA: TGTGCCAGCAGCCTTGGGCGATTCTACAATGAGCAGTTCTTC